In this sample, the clone carrying this T cell receptor (beta chain) turned up many times. Its antigen is unidentified. TCR beta CDR3 regions were amplified from RNA. An initial round of RT-PCR targeting the TCR CDR3 relied on the HTBI primer set. Each CDR3 protein is one row after TCRdb ran MiXCR on the multiplex PCR reads. Among under 300,000 distinct CDR3 sequences listed, 13% to 15% were seen once. The sample originates from a study of T cells in Graves' hyperthyroidism and ophthalmopathy. The study, taken as a whole, reports: Ophthalmopathy prediction by the model preceded onset by a median about 6 months. Patients with ophthalmopathy were separated from those with stable hyperthyroidism by a 13 V-J model. The blood repertoire included most of the expanded thyroid clonotypes above 0.001.

V was cut by 8 bases and J by 4 bases, with 20 bases left in between. Germline assignment: CDR1 GTSNPN and CDR2 SVGIG (reference sequence). The CDR3 extends over 14 amino acids. Hyperthyroidism in the patients, aged 18 to 65, was newly diagnosed and under 2 months in duration. The sequencing sample was made of blood. The chain carries TRBV30 and TRBJ1-1, with D unresolved. This receptor was taken from a woman aged 40-49 years with Graves' hyperthyroidism that later progressed to Graves' ophthalmopathy. The DNA of the CDR3 is TGTGCCGCATCCGCGGGAGGGATGAGCACTGAAGCTTTCTTT. Encoded protein: CAASAGGMSTEAFF. Full variable domain (rest looked up from reference TRBV30 and TRBJ1-1): SQTIHQWPATLVQPVGSPLSLECTVEGTSNPNLYWYRQAAGRGLQLLFYSVGIGQISSEVPQNLSASRPQDRQFILSSKKLLLSDSGFYLCAASAGGMSTEAFFGQGTRLTVV.